A selection of T cell receptor beta chains follows, all from one sample in a study of a mutant IDH1 vaccine in newly diagnosed glioma. The table came from immunoSEQ multiplex PCR; TCRdb's copy has only in-frame clones and leaves some out. This table has 85,000 to 100,000 clones, roughly 80% appearing once. The sample here was PBMCs, taken from a glioma patient treated with radiotherapy, temozolomide or both. Receptor source: a woman between 50 and 59 years old with glioma. Both conserved end residues are part of each CDR3. Fields, in order: CDR3 DNA, CDR3 protein, V gene, J gene, D gene, clone size. The D gene is left open where the match is weak. Clone size is shown for a subset of rows, as once, few, many or a class of expanded clone.

CDR3 DNA: TGTGCCAGCAGCTTAGGGATAGTTTTAAACACTGAAGCTTTCTTT
CDR3 protein: CASSLGIVLNTEAFF
V gene: TRBV11-2
J gene: TRBJ1-1
D gene: NA
clone size: NA

CDR3 DNA: TGCGCCAGCAGCTTGGCCGGGACTCCGGACTCACCCCTCCACTTT
CDR3 protein: CASSLAGTPDSPLHF
V gene: TRBV5-1
J gene: TRBJ1-6
D gene: NA
clone size: once

CDR3 DNA: TGCAGTGCCCGACGGGCCTACGAGCAGTACTTC
CDR3 protein: CSARRAYEQYF
V gene: TRBV20-1
J gene: TRBJ2-7
D gene: NA
clone size: NA

CDR3 DNA: TGTGCCAGCAGTTTCGGGACAGGGGTATATAATTCACCCCTCCACTTT
CDR3 protein: CASSFGTGVYNSPLHF
V gene: TRBV28
J gene: TRBJ1-6
D gene: TRBD1
clone size: once

CDR3 DNA: TGTGCCAGCAGCGACAGGGAAAATCAGCCCCAGCATTTT
CDR3 protein: CASSDRENQPQHF
V gene: TRBV6-1
J gene: TRBJ1-5
D gene: TRBD1
clone size: NA

CDR3 DNA: TGTGCCAGCAGTCACGAGGGGTTTGGTAACACTGAAGCTTTCTTT
CDR3 protein: CASSHEGFGNTEAFF
V gene: TRBV6-5
J gene: TRBJ1-1
D gene: NA
clone size: NA

CDR3 DNA: TGTGCCAGCAGCCGAGACAGAAACTCCTACGAGCAGTACTTC
CDR3 protein: CASSRDRNSYEQYF
V gene: TRBV11-2
J gene: TRBJ2-7
D gene: NA
clone size: NA

CDR3 DNA: TGTGCCAGCTCACCCAGGTGGGGAGGTGACACTGAAGCTTTCTTT
CDR3 protein: CASSPRWGGDTEAFF
V gene: TRBV18
J gene: TRBJ1-1
D gene: NA
clone size: few

CDR3 DNA: TGTGCCAGCAGCTTATGGGGGGCGCCTTGGGATGAAAAACTGTTTTTT
CDR3 protein: CASSLWGAPWDEKLFF
V gene: TRBV7-2
J gene: TRBJ1-4
D gene: NA
clone size: few

CDR3 DNA: TGTGCCAGCAGTTCGGACAGGGGGTCTCAATATTCACCCCTCCACTTT
CDR3 protein: CASSSDRGSQYSPLHF
V gene: TRBV27
J gene: TRBJ1-6
D gene: TRBD1
clone size: NA

CDR3 DNA: TGCGCCAGCAGCCAAGTTGGGGGGATCACCGGGGAGCTGTTTTTT
CDR3 protein: CASSQVGGITGELFF
V gene: TRBV4-1
J gene: TRBJ2-2
D gene: NA
clone size: NA

CDR3 DNA: TGTGCCAGCAGCCCCCGGGACAGATCATCCTACTTGGAGACCCAGTACTTC
CDR3 protein: CASSPRDRSSYLETQYF
V gene: TRBV14
J gene: TRBJ2-5
D gene: TRBD1
clone size: NA

CDR3 DNA: TGTGCCAGCAGCTTAAGAGGCAGGGGACCCTATAATTCACCCCTCCACTTT
CDR3 protein: CASSLRGRGPYNSPLHF
V gene: TRBV11-2
J gene: TRBJ1-6
D gene: NA
clone size: NA

CDR3 DNA: TGTGCCAGCAGTTACTGGACTACATACACCGGGGAGCTGTTTTTT
CDR3 protein: CASSYWTTYTGELFF
V gene: TRBV6-6
J gene: TRBJ2-2
D gene: NA
clone size: NA

CDR3 DNA: TGTGCCAGTACCCTAAGGTGGGGGCGGGCTAGTGAGCAGTTCTTC
CDR3 protein: CASTLRWGRASEQFF
V gene: TRBV19
J gene: TRBJ2-1
D gene: NA
clone size: few

CDR3 DNA: TGTGCCAGCAGTTTTCAGGGGCCGGGTGAAGCTTTCTTT
CDR3 protein: CASSFQGPGEAFF
V gene: TRBV27
J gene: TRBJ1-1
D gene: NA
clone size: NA

CDR3 DNA: TGCGCCAGCAGCTTCGGGGGTTCCTATGGCTACACCTTC
CDR3 protein: CASSFGGSYGYTF
V gene: TRBV5-1
J gene: TRBJ1-2
D gene: NA
clone size: NA

CDR3 DNA: TGTGCCAGCTCTACGACAGGGGTTTCCTACGAGCAGTACTTC
CDR3 protein: CASSTTGVSYEQYF
V gene: TRBV18
J gene: TRBJ2-7
D gene: TRBD1
clone size: once

CDR3 DNA: TGCGCCAGCAGCCCTTCTCCCAGATCCTCTGGAAACACCATATATTTT
CDR3 protein: CASSPSPRSSGNTIYF
V gene: TRBV5-1
J gene: TRBJ1-3
D gene: NA
clone size: NA

CDR3 DNA: TGCGCCAGCAGTTGGACTAGCGGGCTTCGCACAGATACGCAGTATTTT
CDR3 protein: CASSWTSGLRTDTQYF
V gene: TRBV10-2
J gene: TRBJ2-3
D gene: TRBD2
clone size: NA

CDR3 DNA: TGTGCCAGTAGCCGACAGGGGAAAGTCGCTGAAGCTTTCTTT
CDR3 protein: CASSRQGKVAEAFF
V gene: TRBV19
J gene: TRBJ1-1
D gene: TRBD1
clone size: NA

CDR3 DNA: TGTGCCAGCAGTTACTCGGGGGGGGCCGATAATTCACCCCTCCACTTT
CDR3 protein: CASSYSGGADNSPLHF
V gene: TRBV6-6
J gene: TRBJ1-6
D gene: NA
clone size: few

CDR3 DNA: TGTGCCAGTAACAGGGGCGACTATGGCTACACCTTC
CDR3 protein: CASNRGDYGYTF
V gene: TRBV19
J gene: TRBJ1-2
D gene: TRBD1
clone size: once

CDR3 DNA: TGTGCCAGCGCGGGGGGACTCTACAATGAGCAGTTCTTC
CDR3 protein: CASAGGLYNEQFF
V gene: TRBV6-6
J gene: TRBJ2-1
D gene: TRBD2
clone size: NA

CDR3 DNA: TGTGCCAGCAGGGTGGGACGGAGCTCCTATAATTCACCCCTCCACTTT
CDR3 protein: CASRVGRSSYNSPLHF
V gene: TRBV28
J gene: TRBJ1-6
D gene: NA
clone size: NA

CDR3 DNA: TGCGCCAGCAGCTTGGTCGGGACAGGGGGTTACGAGCAGTACTTC
CDR3 protein: CASSLVGTGGYEQYF
V gene: TRBV5-1
J gene: TRBJ2-7
D gene: TRBD1
clone size: NA

CDR3 DNA: TGTGCCAGCAGTGAATCGGAGTCAGGGGTTAGGGATGAGCAGTTCTTC
CDR3 protein: CASSESESGVRDEQFF
V gene: TRBV6-1
J gene: TRBJ2-1
D gene: NA
clone size: few

CDR3 DNA: TGTGCCAGCAGCTTAACCCCCCGGTCTCGGGGCACCAATGAGCAGTTCTTC
CDR3 protein: CASSLTPRSRGTNEQFF
V gene: TRBV13
J gene: TRBJ2-1
D gene: NA
clone size: NA

CDR3 DNA: TGTGCCAGCAGCTCAGGAGGGACAGGGTCCCATGGCTACACCTTC
CDR3 protein: CASSSGGTGSHGYTF
V gene: TRBV7-2
J gene: TRBJ1-2
D gene: TRBD1
clone size: NA

CDR3 DNA: TGCGCCAGCAGTGAGTCCTCAGGAGGGAACACTGAAGCTTTCTTT
CDR3 protein: CASSESSGGNTEAFF
V gene: TRBV10-1
J gene: TRBJ1-1
D gene: NA
clone size: few

CDR3 DNA: TGCGCCAGCAGCCCCCTCATGGCCCCTGGGATTGTGCAGTTCTTC
CDR3 protein: CASSPLMAPGIVQFF
V gene: TRBV4-1
J gene: TRBJ2-1
D gene: NA
clone size: NA

CDR3 DNA: TGTGCCAGCATTTCGGTGGGGACTGAAGCTTTCTTT
CDR3 protein: CASISVGTEAFF
V gene: TRBV6-5
J gene: TRBJ1-1
D gene: NA
clone size: few

CDR3 DNA: TGCGCCAGCAGCTTGGGTAACACCGGGGAGCTGTTTTTT
CDR3 protein: CASSLGNTGELFF
V gene: TRBV5-1
J gene: TRBJ2-2
D gene: NA
clone size: NA

CDR3 DNA: TGTGCCTGGGGCGTCTTGGCCGGGGAGCTGTTTTTT
CDR3 protein: CAWGVLAGELFF
V gene: TRBV30
J gene: TRBJ2-2
D gene: NA
clone size: NA

CDR3 DNA: TGTGCCAGCACGAATGGGGGCATGAACACTGAAGCTTTCTTT
CDR3 protein: CASTNGGMNTEAFF
V gene: TRBV28
J gene: TRBJ1-1
D gene: NA
clone size: NA

CDR3 DNA: TGTGCCACCAGCAGAGATTTTCCAGACACTGAAGCTTTCTTT
CDR3 protein: CATSRDFPDTEAFF
V gene: TRBV15
J gene: TRBJ1-1
D gene: NA
clone size: once

CDR3 DNA: TGCGCCAGCAGTGCCGGACAGGGTGAAAAACTGTTTTTT
CDR3 protein: CASSAGQGEKLFF
V gene: TRBV5-1
J gene: TRBJ1-4
D gene: TRBD1
clone size: NA

CDR3 DNA: TGCGCCAGCAGCATTGGCCTAGGAGATACGCAGTATTTT
CDR3 protein: CASSIGLGDTQYF
V gene: TRBV5-1
J gene: TRBJ2-3
D gene: NA
clone size: NA

CDR3 DNA: TGTGCCAGCAGGGCGACAGGGCGTAGTGGGGATGAGCAGTTCTTC
CDR3 protein: CASRATGRSGDEQFF
V gene: TRBV9
J gene: TRBJ2-1
D gene: TRBD1
clone size: NA

CDR3 DNA: TGTGCCAGCAGCTTAGCGGGGCTAGCGGGGAGAGAGACCCAGTACTTC
CDR3 protein: CASSLAGLAGRETQYF
V gene: TRBV7-9
J gene: TRBJ2-5
D gene: TRBD2
clone size: NA

CDR3 DNA: TGTGCCAGCAGCTCCCTTGGGATGAACACTGAAGCTTTCTTT
CDR3 protein: CASSSLGMNTEAFF
V gene: TRBV7-9
J gene: TRBJ1-1
D gene: NA
clone size: NA